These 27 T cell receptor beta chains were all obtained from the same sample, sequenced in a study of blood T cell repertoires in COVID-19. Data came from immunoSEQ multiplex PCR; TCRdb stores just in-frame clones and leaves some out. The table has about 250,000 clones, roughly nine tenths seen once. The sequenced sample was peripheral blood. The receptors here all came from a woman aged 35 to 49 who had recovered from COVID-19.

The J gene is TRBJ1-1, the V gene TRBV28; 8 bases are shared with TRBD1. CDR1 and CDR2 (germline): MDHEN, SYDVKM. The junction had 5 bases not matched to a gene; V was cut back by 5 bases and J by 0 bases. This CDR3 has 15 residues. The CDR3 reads CASSLSDRVNTEAFF. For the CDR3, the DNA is TGTGCCAGCAGTCTCTCGGACAGGGTGAACACTGAAGCTTTCTTT.

The CDR3 loop is CASSYPIGTADTQYF. CDR3 bases: TGTGCCAGTAGTTACCCTATCGGGACTGCAGATACGCAGTATTTT. V usage is TRBV19 and J usage is TRBJ2-3, with D possibly matching TRBD2 (6 bases). Trimming pared 5 bases from V and 4 bases from J, leaving 16 bases between. The germline gives CDR1 LNHDA, CDR2 SQIVND (reference sequence). The CDR3 loop spans 15 amino acids.

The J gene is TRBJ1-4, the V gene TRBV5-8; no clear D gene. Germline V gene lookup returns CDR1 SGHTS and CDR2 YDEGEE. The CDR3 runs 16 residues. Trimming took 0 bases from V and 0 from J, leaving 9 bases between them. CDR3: CASSLATSSTNEKLFF. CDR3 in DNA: TGTGCCAGCAGCTTGGCTACGAGTTCAACTAATGAAAAACTGTTTTTT.

CDR3 amino acids: CASSFRGSSPGELFF. The DNA of the CDR3 is TGCGCCAGCAGTTTTCGCGGGAGTAGTCCCGGGGAGCTGTTTTTT. The genes are TRBV4-3 and TRBJ2-2, with 7 nucleotides matching TRBD2. Losses at the gene ends were 6 bases for V and 6 bases for J; bases not matched to a gene: 10. Germline CDR1 and CDR2: LGHNA and YSLEER. The CDR3 consists of 15 residues.

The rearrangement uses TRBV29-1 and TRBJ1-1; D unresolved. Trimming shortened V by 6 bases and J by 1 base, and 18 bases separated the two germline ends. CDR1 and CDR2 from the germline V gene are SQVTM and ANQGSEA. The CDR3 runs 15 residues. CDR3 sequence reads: CSVTLKKLKNTEAFF. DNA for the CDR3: TGCAGCGTCACGCTCAAAAAACTAAAGAACACTGAAGCTTTCTTT. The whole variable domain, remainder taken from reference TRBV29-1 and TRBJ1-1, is SAVISQKPSRDICQRGTSLTIQCQVDSQVTMMFWYRQQPGQSLTLIATANQGSEATYESGFVIDKFPISRPNLTFSTLTVSNMSPEDSSIYLCSVTLKKLKNTEAFFGQGTRLTVV.

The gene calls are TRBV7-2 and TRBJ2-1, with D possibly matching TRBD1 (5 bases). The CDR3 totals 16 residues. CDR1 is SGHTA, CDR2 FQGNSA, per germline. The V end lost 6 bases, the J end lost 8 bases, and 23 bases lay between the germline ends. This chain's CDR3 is CASSPTRAGLTDEQFF. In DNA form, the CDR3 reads TGTGCCAGCAGTCCTACCAGGGCAGGCCTTACGGATGAGCAGTTCTTC. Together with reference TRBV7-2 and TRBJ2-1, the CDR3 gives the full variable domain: GAGVSQSPSNKVTEKGKDVELRCDPISGHTALYWYRQSLGQGLEFLIYFQGNSAPDKSGLPSDRFSAERTGGSVSTLTIQRTQQEDSAVYLCASSPTRAGLTDEQFFGPGTRLTVL.

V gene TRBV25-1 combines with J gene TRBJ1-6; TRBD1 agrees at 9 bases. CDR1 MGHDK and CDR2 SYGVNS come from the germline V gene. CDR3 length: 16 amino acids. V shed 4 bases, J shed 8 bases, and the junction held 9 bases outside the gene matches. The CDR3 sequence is CASSVSGTGSHSPLHF. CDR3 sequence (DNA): TGTGCCAGCAGTGTTTCCGGGACAGGGTCCCATTCACCCCTCCACTTT.

CDR3 in amino acids: CASSPPWTSGGPNTGELFF. The CDR3 DNA is TGTGCCAGCAGCCCCCCGTGGACTAGCGGGGGCCCTAACACCGGGGAGCTGTTTTTT. This chain links TRBV7-6 with TRBJ2-2; TRBD2 matches at 13 bases. J gave up 2 bases and V 5 bases, and 11 bases lay outside the gene matches. Germline CDR1 reads SGHVS; CDR2 reads FNYEAQ. The CDR3 is 19 residues long.

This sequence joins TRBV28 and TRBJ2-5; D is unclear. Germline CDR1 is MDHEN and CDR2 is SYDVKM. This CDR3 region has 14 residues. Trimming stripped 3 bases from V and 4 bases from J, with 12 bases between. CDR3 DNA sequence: TGTGCCAGCAGTTTGCCTAGTAATGGAGAGACCCAGTACTTC. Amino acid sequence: CASSLPSNGETQYF.

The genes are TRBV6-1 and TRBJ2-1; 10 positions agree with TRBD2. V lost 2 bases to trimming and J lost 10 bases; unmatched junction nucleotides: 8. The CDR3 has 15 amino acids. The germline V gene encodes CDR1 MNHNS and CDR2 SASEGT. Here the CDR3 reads CASSEYLAGVGEQFF. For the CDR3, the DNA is TGTGCCAGCAGTGAATATCTAGCGGGAGTAGGGGAGCAGTTCTTC.

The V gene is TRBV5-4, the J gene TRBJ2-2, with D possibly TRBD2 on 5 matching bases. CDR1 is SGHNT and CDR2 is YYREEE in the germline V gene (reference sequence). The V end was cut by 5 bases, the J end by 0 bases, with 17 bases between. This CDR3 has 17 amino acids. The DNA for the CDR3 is TGTGCCAGCAGATCAGCCGCCAGCGGATCGAACACCGGGGAGCTGTTTTTT. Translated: CASRSAASGSNTGELFF.

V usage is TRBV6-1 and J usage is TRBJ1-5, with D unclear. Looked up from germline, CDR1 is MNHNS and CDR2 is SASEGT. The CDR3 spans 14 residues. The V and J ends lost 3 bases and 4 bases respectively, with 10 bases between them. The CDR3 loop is CASSERGYNQPQHF. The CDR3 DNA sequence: TGTGCCAGCAGTGAGAGAGGGTATAATCAGCCCCAGCATTTT.

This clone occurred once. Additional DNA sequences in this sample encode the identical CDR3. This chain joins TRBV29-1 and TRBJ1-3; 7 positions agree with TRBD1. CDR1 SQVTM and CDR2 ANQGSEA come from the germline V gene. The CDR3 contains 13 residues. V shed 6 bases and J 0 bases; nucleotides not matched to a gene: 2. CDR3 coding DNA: TGCAGCGTGGGACAGACCTCTGGAAACACCATATATTTT. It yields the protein CSVGQTSGNTIYF.

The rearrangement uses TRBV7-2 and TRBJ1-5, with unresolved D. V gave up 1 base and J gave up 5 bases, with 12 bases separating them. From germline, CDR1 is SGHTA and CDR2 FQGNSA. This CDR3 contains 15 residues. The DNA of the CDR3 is TGTGCCAGCAGCTTAGTCCGGGATCCTTATCAGCCCCAGCATTTT. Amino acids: CASSLVRDPYQPQHF.

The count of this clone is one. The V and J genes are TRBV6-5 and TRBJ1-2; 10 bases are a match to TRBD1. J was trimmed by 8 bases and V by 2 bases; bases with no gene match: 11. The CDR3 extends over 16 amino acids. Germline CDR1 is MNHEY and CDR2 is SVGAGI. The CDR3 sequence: CASSYPGQGGTGGYTF. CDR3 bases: TGTGCCAGCAGTTACCCTGGACAGGGGGGGACTGGGGGCTACACCTTC.

The CDR3: CASSIRSGRTLYEQYV. The CDR3 bases are TGTGCCAGCAGCATACGTAGCGGGAGGACTCTCTACGAGCAGTACGTC. This sequence joins TRBV21-1 and TRBJ2-7; TRBD2 is taken as the D call from the table, unchecked against the DNA. TRBV21-1 is a pseudogene. This CDR3 spans 16 amino acids.

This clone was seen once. CDR3 amino acids: CAINRELAGNNEQFF. The CDR3 DNA is TGTGCCATCAATCGCGAACTAGCGGGGAACAATGAGCAGTTCTTC. The chain uses TRBV10-3 and TRBJ2-1, with 10 bases identical to TRBD2. This CDR3 spans 15 amino acids. CDR1 is ENHRY and CDR2 is SYGVKD in the germline V gene. V gave up 7 bases and J gave up 5 bases; unmatched junction bases: 8.

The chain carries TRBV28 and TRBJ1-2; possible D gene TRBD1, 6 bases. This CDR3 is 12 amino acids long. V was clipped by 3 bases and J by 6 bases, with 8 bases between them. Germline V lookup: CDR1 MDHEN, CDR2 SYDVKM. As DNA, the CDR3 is TGTGCCAGCAGTTTCAGGGGAAATGGCTACACCTTC. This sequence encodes CASSFRGNGYTF.

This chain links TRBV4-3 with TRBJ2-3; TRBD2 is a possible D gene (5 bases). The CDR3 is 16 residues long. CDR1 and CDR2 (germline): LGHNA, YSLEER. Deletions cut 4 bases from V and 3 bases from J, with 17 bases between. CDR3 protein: CASSPEVAGVTDTQYF. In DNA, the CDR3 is TGCGCCAGCAGCCCAGAGGTCGCGGGTGTTACAGATACGCAGTATTTT.

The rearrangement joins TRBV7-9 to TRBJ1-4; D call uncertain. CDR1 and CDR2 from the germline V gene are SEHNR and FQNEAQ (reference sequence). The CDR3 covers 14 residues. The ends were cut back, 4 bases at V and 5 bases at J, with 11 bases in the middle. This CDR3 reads CASSSARINEKLFF. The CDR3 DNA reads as TGTGCCAGCAGCTCTGCCAGAATAAATGAAAAACTGTTTTTT.

The CDR3 bases are TGTGCCAGCAGTGAGCGAGGACAGGGGGGGGACGAGCAGTACTTC. Its protein product is CASSERGQGGDEQYF. The chain employs TRBV28 and TRBJ2-7, with 10 bases lining up with TRBD1. V lost 5 bases and J lost 5; bases outside the gene matches: 9. CDR1 and CDR2 (germline): MDHEN, SYDVKM. This CDR3 spans 15 amino acids.

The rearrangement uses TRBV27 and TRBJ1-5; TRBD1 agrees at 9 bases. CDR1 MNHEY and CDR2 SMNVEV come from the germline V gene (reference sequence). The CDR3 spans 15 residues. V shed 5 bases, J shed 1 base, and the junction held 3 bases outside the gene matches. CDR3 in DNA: TGTGCCAGCAGTCACAGGGGGCAGAGCAATCAGCCCCAGCATTTT. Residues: CASSHRGQSNQPQHF.

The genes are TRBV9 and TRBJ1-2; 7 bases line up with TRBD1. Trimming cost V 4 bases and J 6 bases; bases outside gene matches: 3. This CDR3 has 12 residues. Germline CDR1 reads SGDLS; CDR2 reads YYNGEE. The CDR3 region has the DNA TGTGCCAGCAGCCCCCAGGGGGATGGCTACACCTTC. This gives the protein CASSPQGDGYTF.

CDR3 region: CAWSSRGTLGQETQYF. In nucleotides, the CDR3 is TGTGCCTGGAGTTCCCGGGGGACTTTAGGGCAAGAGACCCAGTACTTC. The rearrangement joins TRBV30 to TRBJ2-5; a weak D match, TRBD2 (6 bases). The CDR3 totals 16 residues. Trimming removed 2 bases at V and 2 bases at J, with 18 bases between. From germline, CDR1 is GTSNPN and CDR2 SVGIG (reference sequence). Full variable domain (remainder filled in from reference TRBV30 and TRBJ2-5): SQTIHQWPATLVQPVGSPLSLECTVEGTSNPNLYWYRQAAGRGLQLLFYSVGIGQISSEVPQNLSASRPQDRQFILSSKKLLLSDSGFYLCAWSSRGTLGQETQYFGPGTRLLVL.

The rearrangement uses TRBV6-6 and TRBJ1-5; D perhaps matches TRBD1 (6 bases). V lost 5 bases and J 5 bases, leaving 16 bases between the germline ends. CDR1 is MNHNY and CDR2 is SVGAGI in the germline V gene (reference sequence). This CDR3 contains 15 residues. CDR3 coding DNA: TGTGCCAGCAGTCGACAGGACACGGCACATCAGCCCCAGCATTTT. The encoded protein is CASSRQDTAHQPQHF.

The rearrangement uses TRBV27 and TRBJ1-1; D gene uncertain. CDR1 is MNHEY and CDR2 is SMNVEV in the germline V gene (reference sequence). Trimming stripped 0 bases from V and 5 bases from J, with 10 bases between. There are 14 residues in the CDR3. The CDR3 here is CASSLSRAGTEAFF. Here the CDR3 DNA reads TGTGCCAGCAGTTTATCCCGTGCAGGAACTGAAGCTTTCTTT.

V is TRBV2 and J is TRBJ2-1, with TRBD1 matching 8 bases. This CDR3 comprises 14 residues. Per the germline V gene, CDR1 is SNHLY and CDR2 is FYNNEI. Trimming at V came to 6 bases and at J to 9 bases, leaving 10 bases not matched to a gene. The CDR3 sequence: CASSETGVVSEQFF. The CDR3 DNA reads TGTGCCAGCAGCGAGACAGGGGTGGTTTCTGAGCAGTTCTTC.